The 20 T cell receptor beta chains reported below all come from one sample, sequenced in a study of OX40 agonist ivuxolimab in advanced cancers. Sequencing was performed with immunoSEQ multiplex PCR; in TCRdb, only in-frame clones are kept and a portion is missing. The sample holds around 50,000 clones, 70% to 90% seen once. The source material was CD4+ or CD8+ T cells sorted from blood, sampled in a trial of the OX40 agonist ivuxolimab. The receptors come from an adult with an advanced solid tumor such as melanoma, head and neck, liver or kidney cancer.

This chain uses TRBV4-2 with TRBJ2-7; 7 bases are a match to TRBD2. V shed 0 bases and J 0 bases; nucleotides not matched to a gene: 14. The CDR3 spans 19 residues. Germline lookup yields CDR1 LGHNA and CDR2 YNFKEQ. CDR3 bases: TGTGCCAGCAGCCAAGAATTCTCCCGGCCGCGGGAGAGCTCCTACGAGCAGTACTTC. Its protein is CASSQEFSRPRESSYEQYF.

This clone was detected only a few times. V is TRBV5-1 and J is TRBJ1-2; D perhaps matches TRBD1 (5 bases). This CDR3 is built from 12 residues. Germline CDR1 reads SGHRS; CDR2 reads YFSETQ. Trimming shortened V by 2 bases and J by 7 bases, and 9 bases separated the two germline ends. The CDR3 region has the DNA TGCGCCAGCAGCTTAACAGGCGGTGGCTACACCTTC. It encodes CASSLTGGGYTF.

The DNA for the CDR3 is TGTGCCAGCAGCTGGACAGGGGTTAGAGAGACCCAGTACTTC. This sequence encodes CASSWTGVRETQYF. The chain links TRBV5-6 to TRBJ2-5; 9 positions agree with TRBD1. CDR3 length: 14 residues. V lost 3 bases, J lost 4 bases, and 4 bases stayed unmatched. Germline lookup yields CDR1 SGHDT and CDR2 YYEEEE. The whole variable domain, remainder taken from reference TRBV5-6 and TRBJ2-5, is DAGVTQSPTHLIKTRGQQVTLRCSPKSGHDTVSWYQQALGQGPQFIFQYYEEEERQRGNFPDRFSGHQFPNYSSELNVNALLLGDSALYLCASSWTGVRETQYFGPGTRLLVL.

V usage is TRBV30 and J usage is TRBJ2-2; 10 bases match TRBD2. From germline, CDR1 is GTSNPN and CDR2 SVGIG (reference sequence). The length of the CDR3 is 16 residues. J lost 5 bases, V lost 5 bases, and 11 bases had no gene match. The CDR3 spells CAWGVGAGGRTGELFF. The CDR3 DNA reads TGTGCCTGGGGGGTCGGAGCGGGAGGGCGAACCGGGGAGCTGTTTTTT.

The chain employs TRBV28 and TRBJ2-7; 9 positions match TRBD2. V shed 6 bases and J 3 bases; nucleotides not matched to a gene: 6. Germline-derived CDR1 and CDR2 are MDHEN and SYDVKM. This CDR3 region has 14 residues. Here the CDR3 DNA reads TGTGCCAGCAGGGCGGGAGGGCTTAACTACGAGCAGTACTTC. Its protein is CASRAGGLNYEQYF.

The rearrangement links TRBV2 to TRBJ1-2; 11 bases are a match to TRBD1. This CDR3 region has 14 residues. Germline V gene sequence: CDR1 SNHLY, CDR2 FYNNEI. Losses at the gene ends were 4 bases for V and 4 bases for J; bases not matched to a gene: 2. CDR3 sequence reads: CASSGDRGGYGYTF. CDR3 nucleotides: TGTGCCAGCAGTGGGGACAGGGGGGGCTATGGCTACACCTTC.

The CDR3 DNA reads as TGCGCCAGCAGCTTCGGACAGGGGGGCGAGACCCAGTACTTC. Encoded protein: CASSFGQGGETQYF. The chain recombines TRBV5-1 with TRBJ2-5; the match to TRBD1 covers 10 bases. Germline trimming cut 2 bases from V and 5 bases from J; bases unmatched to any gene: 3. The germline gives CDR1 SGHRS, CDR2 YFSETQ. The CDR3 consists of 14 residues.

The chain uses TRBV11-3 and TRBJ2-7; no firm D call. The CDR3 extends over 13 amino acids. Per germline, CDR1 SGHNT and CDR2 YENEEA. The germline V and J ends were trimmed by 5 bases and 1 base, with 9 bases remaining between them. The CDR3 is CASSPLVSYEQYF. The CDR3 DNA follows: TGTGCCAGCAGCCCCCTAGTTTCCTACGAGCAGTACTTC.

The chain recombines TRBV28 with TRBJ1-2; D not resolved. Trimming left V 5 bases short and J 8 bases short, with 15 bases between. Germline-derived CDR1 and CDR2 are MDHEN and SYDVKM. The CDR3 is 13 residues long. For the CDR3, the DNA is TGTGCCAGCAGTCCTCGCCACCAGCGGGGCTACACCTTC. Residues: CASSPRHQRGYTF.

A single count supports this clone. This sequence joins TRBV5-1 and TRBJ2-5; no reliable D call. Trimming stripped 4 bases from V and 5 bases from J, with 12 bases between. Germline V CDR1 and CDR2: SGHRS, YFSETQ. There are 13 residues in the CDR3. CDR3 in amino acids: CASSPGVSETQYF. The CDR3 bases are TGCGCCAGCAGCCCCGGAGTTTCGGAGACCCAGTACTTC.

V gene TRBV28 combines with J gene TRBJ1-1; D perhaps matches TRBD1 (5 bases). The ends were cut back, 2 bases at V and 7 bases at J, with 8 bases in the middle. This CDR3 comprises 12 residues. The germline CDR1 and CDR2 sequences are MDHEN and SYDVKM. The CDR3 region has the DNA TGTGCCAGCAGTTTAGGGGGTTATGAAGCTTTCTTT. This encodes CASSLGGYEAFF.

The chain links TRBV25-1 to TRBJ2-7; the match to TRBD1 covers 9 bases. Germline CDR1 MGHDK, CDR2 SYGVNS. Trimming removed 4 bases from V and 3 bases from J; junction bases left unmatched: 4. This CDR3 spans 14 amino acids. CDR3 in amino acids: CASSGTGVHYEQYF. The CDR3 DNA reads as TGTGCCAGCAGTGGGACAGGGGTGCACTACGAGCAGTACTTC.

The chain joins TRBV19 to TRBJ2-3; 13 bases are shared with TRBD2. V shed 4 bases, J shed 0 bases, and the junction held 7 bases outside the gene matches. Germline V gene lookup returns CDR1 LNHDA and CDR2 SQIVND (reference sequence). This CDR3 region has 18 residues. For the CDR3, the DNA is TGTGCCAGTAGTACCGGGACTAGCGGGGATACCAGCACAGATACGCAGTATTTT. Its translation: CASSTGTSGDTSTDTQYF.

The genes are TRBV11-2 and TRBJ2-1, with 14 bases identical to TRBD2. V lost 5 bases to trimming and J lost 0 bases; unmatched junction nucleotides: 6. Germline V gives CDR1 SGHAT, CDR2 FQNNGV. The CDR3 is made up of 18 amino acids. Here the CDR3 reads CASSLGTSGGRSYNEQFF. The DNA of the CDR3 is TGTGCCAGCAGCCTTGGGACTAGCGGGGGACGCTCCTACAATGAGCAGTTCTTC.

V and J are TRBV4-1 and TRBJ2-7, with 8 nucleotides matching TRBD2. Germline CDR1 MGHRA, CDR2 YSYEKL. V gave up 6 bases and J gave up 7 bases; unmatched junction bases: 11. The CDR3 is 14 residues long. CDR3 sequence: CASSPGGAKREQYF. The CDR3 region has the DNA TGCGCCAGCAGTCCGGGGGGGGCCAAGAGGGAGCAGTACTTC.

This chain uses TRBV9 with TRBJ2-7, with D possibly matching TRBD1 (6 bases). Trimming removed 4 bases at V and 6 bases at J, with 20 bases between. The CDR3 sequence is 15 residues long. Germline CDR1 reads SGDLS; CDR2 reads YYNGEE. The CDR3 DNA reads as TGTGCCAGCAGCACCCGGGACATCCTCGGCGGCGAGCAGTACTTC. Its protein product is CASSTRDILGGEQYF.

The chain joins TRBV5-1 to TRBJ1-2; D not resolved. Trimming stripped 0 bases from V and 6 bases from J, with 12 bases between. The CDR3 is 14 residues long. Germline V gene data show CDR1 as SGHRS and CDR2 as YFSETQ. The DNA for the CDR3 is TGCGCCAGCAGCTTGGGACTTTTCGTTAATGGCTACACCTTC. It encodes CASSLGLFVNGYTF.

This chain joins TRBV6-5 and TRBJ2-5; no reliable D call. The ends were cut back, 6 bases at V and 2 bases at J, with 4 bases in the middle. The CDR3 loop spans 11 amino acids. Germline-derived CDR1 and CDR2 are MNHEY and SVGAGI. The CDR3 here is CASREQETQYF. CDR3 coding DNA: TGTGCCAGCAGAGAACAAGAGACCCAGTACTTC.

The CDR3 DNA sequence: TGTGCCAGCAACGCTCTAGCGGGACTCACAGATACGCAGTATTTT. This translates into CASNALAGLTDTQYF. This chain links TRBV5-8 with TRBJ2-3; 9 nucleotides match TRBD2. CDR1 is SGHTS and CDR2 is YDEGEE in the germline V gene. Trimming cost V 6 bases and J 2 bases; bases outside gene matches: 7. The CDR3 has 15 amino acids. The variable domain in full, completed from reference TRBV5-8 and TRBJ2-3, reads EAGVTQSPTHLIKTRGQQATLRCSPISGHTSVYWYQQALGLGLQFLLWYDEGEERNRGNFPPRFSGRQFPNYSSELNVNALELEDSALYLCASNALAGLTDTQYFGPGTRLTVL.

The genes are TRBV6-1 and TRBJ2-7, with TRBD1 identical over 7 bases. The CDR3 spans 15 residues. The V and J ends lost 0 bases and 4 bases, in that order; junction bases with no gene match: 6. The germline V gene encodes CDR1 MNHNS and CDR2 SASEGT. CDR3 protein: CASSEAPGQPYEQYF. CDR3 nucleotide sequence: TGTGCCAGCAGTGAAGCTCCGGGACAGCCTTACGAGCAGTACTTC.